The clone carrying this TCR beta chain has ten or more counts. Its antigen is not known. These data originate in a study of human T cells and chemical hapten exposure. As for time point: patch test 3, about 24 weeks after DPC sensitization. Treatment here: therapeutic diphenylcyclopropenone sensitization with weekly scalp DPC. Blood collection happened ahead of applying each patch test. With 2 bases clipped from V and 2 bases from J, the junction kept 7 bases outside the gene matches. Germline CDR1 and CDR2: SQVTM and ANQGSEA. The CDR3 length is 15 residues. Findings and limits, study-wide: Those TCRs sitting above 1 in 1000 frequency stayed the same with DPC sensitization. The immune response of these alopecia patients might not match healthy individuals'.

Original handling: From about 20,000 to 690,000 TCRs were found per sample, with a median of 95,638. One entry per CDR3 protein results from TCRdb running MiXCR on the RACE reads. The V and J calls follow TCRdb's processing rather than the paper's. The sample lists roughly 89,000 distinct CDR3 sequences, about a tenth occurring once. This chain links TRBV29-1 with TRBJ2-7; TRBD2 matches 9 bases. This TCR derives from a woman in her twenties or thirties with alopecia areata. Some clones in this sample may be carry-over from other donors' samples. The sequenced sample was whole blood, obtained in connection with sensitization to the hapten diphenylcyclopropenone (DPC). CDR3 coding DNA: TGCAGCGTTGAAAAATGGGCGGGAGGGCCCTACGAGCAGTACTTC. Translation: CSVEKWAGGPYEQYF.